Sequencing of this T cell receptor beta chain was carried out in a study of identifying expanded T cells in peripheral blood. Overall study results and limits: Variance in clone template counts between roughly two-week samples significantly increased with total template count across all healthy donors.

Data came from immunoSEQ multiplex PCR; TCRdb stores just in-frame clones and leaves some out. The sample yields tens of thousands of clones, 85% seen once. Trimming removed 2 bases at V and 12 bases at J, with 11 bases between. The CDR3 totals 12 residues. The germline CDR1 and CDR2 sequences are SGHRS and YFSETQ. Concerning this clone itself: Its antigen is unidentified.

The rearrangement uses TRBV5-1 and TRBJ2-2; maybe TRBD1 (6 bases). This TCR derives from a person aged 18 to 75 in good health. Material for sequencing was blood. CDR3 amino acids: CASSLQGGKLFF. CDR3 DNA: TGCGCCAGCAGCTTACAGGGTGGGAAGCTGTTTTTT.